This is a list of T cell receptor beta chains from one sample in a study of blood T cell repertoires in COVID-19. Here immunoSEQ multiplex PCR was the method, and the copy in TCRdb shows in-frame clones only, minus some. Of about 310,000 clones in the sample, 80% to 90% were seen once. The sample taken for sequencing was peripheral blood. All receptors come from a man aged 50 to 59 with active or convalescent COVID-19. Both conserved end residues are part of each CDR3. The D gene is left open where the match is weak. Clone size is not always given. Where it is, it says once, few, many or a class for expanded clones.

TRBJ2-7,16,TRBD2,TRBV5-1,few,CASSILGLANSYEQYF,TGCGCCAGCAGCATTTTGGGACTAGCCAACTCCTACGAGCAGTACTTC
TRBJ2-5,12,TRBD1,TRBV27,NA,CASRRGRETQYF,TGTGCCAGCAGGAGGGGGCGGGAGACCCAGTACTTC
TRBJ1-6,18,TRBD1,TRBV5-4,NA,CASSRGTGGKGFGSPLHF,TGTGCCAGCAGCCGGGGGACAGGGGGAAAGGGTTTCGGGTCACCCCTCCACTTT
TRBJ1-1,14,NA,TRBV7-8,NA,CASNVKGPNTEAFF,TGTGCCAGCAACGTAAAGGGGCCGAACACTGAAGCTTTCTTT
TRBJ2-3,11,NA,TRBV20-1,NA,CSVRGTDTQYF,TGCAGTGTACGGGGCACAGATACGCAGTATTTT
TRBJ2-3,12,NA,TRBV2,NA,CASTNYVAEQYF,TGTGCCAGCACGAATTATGTAGCGGAGCAGTATTTT
TRBJ1-3,13,NA,TRBV10-3,NA,CAISELVGNTIYF,TGTGCCATCAGTGAACTAGTGGGAAACACCATATATTTT
TRBJ2-7,15,TRBD2,TRBV9,NA,CASSPPGRGDYEQYF,TGTGCCAGCAGCCCCCCCGGGAGGGGGGACTACGAGCAGTACTTC
TRBJ1-6,12,NA,TRBV4-3,NA,CASSQERSPLHF,TGCGCCAGCAGCCAAGAGCGTTCACCCCTCCACTTT
TRBJ2-7,13,NA,TRBV11-3,NA,CASSPSTSREQYF,TGTGCCAGCAGCCCATCCACTTCTAGGGAGCAGTACTTC
TRBJ1-1,15,NA,TRBV10-3,NA,CAISGQSGAGTEAFF,TGTGCCATCAGCGGACAATCTGGGGCAGGAACTGAAGCTTTCTTT
TRBJ1-5,14,NA,TRBV7-9,NA,CASSFVDSNQPQHF,TGTGCCAGCAGCTTCGTGGACTCTAATCAGCCCCAGCATTTT
TRBJ1-1,13,NA,TRBV7-9,NA,CASSFQENTEAFF,TGTGCCAGCAGCTTTCAGGAGAACACTGAAGCTTTCTTT
TRBJ1-2,14,NA,TRBV6-6,NA,CASSTTGPNYGYTF,TGTGCCAGCAGCACAACAGGGCCAAACTATGGCTACACCTTC
TRBJ2-2,14,TRBD2,TRBV2,NA,CARSGRENTGELFF,TGTGCCAGGAGCGGGAGGGAGAACACCGGGGAGCTGTTTTTT
TRBJ1-2,16,NA,TRBV2,few,CASVRLGEGANYGYTF,TGTGCCAGCGTACGACTCGGTGAAGGAGCTAACTATGGCTACACCTTC
TRBJ2-3,20,TRBD1,TRBV6-2/TRBV6-3,NA,CASSSTGTAAILGTTDTQYF,TGTGCCAGCAGTTCAACCGGGACAGCCGCCATATTAGGCACGACAGATACGCAGTATTTT
TRBJ2-7,16,NA,TRBV18,once,CASSPGWGESSYEQYF,TGTGCCAGCTCACCCGGTTGGGGGGAGAGCTCCTACGAGCAGTACTTC
TRBJ2-3,15,NA,TRBV29-1,NA,CSVEVRTVNTDTQYF,TGCAGCGTTGAAGTTCGGACAGTAAACACAGATACGCAGTATTTT
TRBJ2-1,16,TRBD2,TRBV10-1,NA,CASSVRVGLAGGEQFF,TGCGCCAGCAGTGTCCGGGTCGGACTAGCGGGAGGTGAGCAGTTCTTC
TRBJ1-2,16,TRBD1,TRBV3-1/TRBV3-2,NA,CASSQGQGRVNYGYTF,TGTGCCAGCAGCCAGGGACAGGGGAGAGTGAACTATGGCTACACCTTC
TRBJ2-7,14,NA,TRBV6-5,NA,CASSQSTGSYEQYF,TGTGCCAGCAGTCAGAGTACGGGGAGCTACGAGCAGTACTTC
TRBJ1-5,14,NA,TRBV10-3,NA,CAISESESNQPQHF,TGTGCCATCAGTGAGTCGGAGTCCAATCAGCCCCAGCATTTT
TRBJ2-3,15,NA,TRBV5-1,NA,CASRTLEGAGDTQYF,TGCGCCAGCAGGACCCTAGAGGGCGCGGGAGATACGCAGTATTTT
TRBJ2-1,12,NA,TRBV12-3/TRBV12-4,NA,CASSYTQLVSFF,TGTGCCAGCAGTTACACGCAGTTGGTATCTTTCTTC
TRBJ1-6,16,TRBD1,TRBV9,NA,CASSDRQGEFNSPLHF,TGTGCCAGCAGCGACCGACAGGGGGAGTTCAATTCACCCCTCCACTTT
TRBJ1-2,13,TRBD1,TRBV19,NA,CASSGQGGYGYTF,TGTGCCAGTTCCGGACAGGGAGGCTATGGCTACACCTTC
TRBJ1-6,16,NA,TRBV6-5,NA,CASSYAGATYNSPLHF,TGTGCCAGCAGTTATGCGGGGGCGACCTATAATTCACCCCTCCACTTT
TRBJ1-2,13,TRBD1,TRBV3-1/TRBV3-2,NA,CASSQQGAYGYTF,TGTGCCAGCAGCCAACAGGGGGCCTATGGCTACACCTTC
TRBJ2-7,12,NA,TRBV6-6,once,CASSSRPYEQYF,TGTGCCAGCAGTTCTAGGCCTTACGAGCAGTACTTC
TRBJ1-1,15,NA,TRBV28,NA,CASSPPRGTNTEAFF,TGTGCCAGCAGTCCCCCCCGGGGTACCAACACTGAAGCTTTCTTT
TRBJ2-1,13,NA,TRBV10-1,NA,CASSGGVYNEQFF,TGCGCCAGCAGTGGGGGGGTCTACAATGAGCAGTTCTTC
TRBJ2-5,15,TRBD2,TRBV27,NA,CASSPFRGGRETQYF,TGTGCCAGCAGTCCCTTCCGGGGGGGCCGAGAGACCCAGTACTTC
TRBJ1-1,12,NA,TRBV12-3/TRBV12-4,NA,CASSFYNTEAFF,TGTGCCAGCAGTTTCTATAACACTGAAGCTTTCTTT
TRBJ1-1,13,NA,TRBV7-2,NA,CASSPRELTEAFF,TGTGCCAGCAGCCCGCGGGAGCTCACTGAAGCTTTCTTT
TRBJ1-2,16,NA,TRBV7-2,NA,CASSLGRSLPAYGYTF,TGTGCCAGCAGCTTGGGGAGGTCGTTGCCGGCATATGGCTACACCTTC
TRBJ2-2,21,NA,TRBV4-2,few,CASSPKSHVQGGALSPGELFF,TGTGCCAGCAGCCCTAAATCTCATGTTCAAGGGGGGGCGCTTTCCCCCGGGGAGCTGTTTTTT
TRBJ1-1,14,TRBD1,TRBV2,NA,CASSWDREDTEAFF,TGTGCCAGCAGTTGGGACAGGGAGGACACTGAAGCTTTCTTT
TRBJ2-5,15,NA,TRBV12-5,once,CASGLGTVGAETQYF,TGTGCTAGTGGTTTGGGGACAGTCGGTGCGGAGACCCAGTACTTC
TRBJ2-3,15,NA,TRBV2,once,CASSPGGAGTDTQYF,TGTGCCAGCAGTCCCGGGGGTGCGGGCACAGATACGCAGTATTTT
TRBJ1-4,22,TRBD1,TRBV28,NA,CASSLRFPRQGANRATNEKLFF,TGTGCCAGCAGTTTAAGGTTTCCGAGACAGGGGGCGAATAGGGCAACTAATGAAAAACTGTTTTTT
TRBJ2-1,16,TRBD2,TRBV19,NA,CASRESSGGAYNEQFF,TGTGCCAGTAGGGAGTCTAGCGGGGGGGCATACAATGAGCAGTTCTTC
TRBJ2-7,15,NA,TRBV5-5,NA,CASSLEVGRTYEQYF,TGTGCCAGCAGCTTGGAGGTGGGGCGCACCTACGAGCAGTACTTC
TRBJ1-2,17,NA,TRBV30,NA,CAWSVLGARTEAYGYTF,TGTGCCTGGAGTGTCTTGGGGGCGCGGACGGAAGCCTATGGCTACACCTTC
TRBJ2-1,16,NA,TRBV9,NA,CASSVAFGAGRNEQFF,TGTGCCAGCAGCGTAGCTTTTGGGGCAGGAAGGAATGAGCAGTTCTTC
TRBJ1-3,15,TRBD1,TRBV4-3,NA,CASSQTGGSGNTIYF,TGCGCCAGCAGCCAAACAGGGGGCTCTGGAAACACCATATATTTT